The rows below give T cell receptor beta chains drawn from one sample of a study of blood T cell repertoires in COVID-19. The protocol was immunoSEQ multiplex PCR, while the TCRdb copy is restricted to in-frame clones and leaves out a portion. The data hold about 140,000 clones, with approximately 80% observed a single time. The sequenced sample consisted of PBMCs or T cells enriched from blood (not recorded which). Receptor source: a woman between 40 and 55 years old who had recovered from COVID-19. Both conserved end residues are part of each CDR3. The D gene is left open where the match is weak. Where a row states a size, it is once, few, many or the class of an expanded clone; other rows omit it.

CASSRVRLRNQPQHF | TGTGCCAGCAGCCGGGTGAGGTTGCGCAATCAGCCCCAGCATTTT | TRBJ1-5 | NA | TRBV7-3 | NA
CASSPGTVGGYTF | TGTGCCAGCAGCCCCGGGACAGTTGGTGGCTACACCTTC | TRBJ1-2 | NA | TRBV5-6 | TRBD1
CASGGGAYNSPLHF | TGTGCCAGCGGAGGGGGGGCGTATAATTCACCCCTCCACTTT | TRBJ1-6 | NA | TRBV7-9 | NA
CASSLAGQGHEQFF | TGTGCCAGCAGCTTGGCGGGACAGGGGCATGAGCAGTTCTTC | TRBJ2-1 | NA | TRBV5-5 | TRBD1
CASRLALGVTAFF | TGTGCAAGTCGCTTAGCGTTAGGGGTCACGGCTTTCTTT | TRBJ1-1 | NA | TRBV12-2 | NA
CASSQEAQNTEAFF | TGTGCCAGCAGCCAAGAAGCCCAGAACACTGAAGCTTTCTTT | TRBJ1-1 | NA | TRBV3-1/TRBV3-2 | NA
CASSQQDSFNSPLHF | TGTGCCAGCAGCCAACAAGACAGCTTTAATTCACCCCTCCACTTT | TRBJ1-6 | few | TRBV3-1/TRBV3-2 | NA
CASSSQGARVEKLFF | TGTGCCAGCAGCTCACAGGGGGCGCGGGTTGAAAAACTGTTTTTT | TRBJ1-4 | NA | TRBV5-6 | TRBD1
CASSNLQGAGETQYF | TGTGCCAGCAGCAACCTACAGGGGGCCGGAGAGACCCAGTACTTC | TRBJ2-5 | NA | TRBV5-5 | TRBD1
CASSGEGRAGARQETQYF | TGTGCCAGCAGTGGAGAAGGTCGGGCGGGAGCGAGGCAAGAGACCCAGTACTTC | TRBJ2-5 | NA | TRBV2 | TRBD2
CASSPGDGSYEQYF | TGCGCCAGCAGCCCGGGGGACGGCTCCTACGAGCAGTACTTC | TRBJ2-7 | NA | TRBV5-1 | NA
CASSPSKGANYGYTF | TGTGCCAGTAGTCCTTCAAAGGGGGCTAACTATGGCTACACCTTC | TRBJ1-2 | NA | TRBV19 | NA
CSVDIRPPGGELFF | TGCAGCGTTGATATTCGCCCCCCCGGGGGGGAGCTGTTTTTT | TRBJ2-2 | NA | TRBV29-1 | NA
CASSLTGGWTGELFF | TGTGCCAGCAGTTTGACAGGGGGCTGGACCGGGGAGCTGTTTTTT | TRBJ2-2 | NA | TRBV27 | TRBD1
CASSVSGQIAMNTEAFF | TGTGCCAGCAGCGTATCAGGGCAAATCGCCATGAACACTGAAGCTTTCTTT | TRBJ1-1 | NA | TRBV9 | NA
CASSFSENEQFF | TGTGCCAGCAGTTTTAGTGAGAATGAGCAGTTCTTC | TRBJ2-1 | NA | TRBV11-2 | NA
CASREDSNYGYTF | TGTGCCAGCAGGGAGGACAGTAACTATGGCTACACCTTC | TRBJ1-2 | NA | TRBV2 | NA
CASSELAGGQETQYF | TGTGCCAGCAGTGAACTAGCGGGAGGCCAAGAGACCCAGTACTTC | TRBJ2-5 | many | TRBV6-1 | TRBD2
CASSRHNSNQPQHF | TGTGCCAGCAGTAGACACAATAGCAATCAGCCCCAGCATTTT | TRBJ1-5 | NA | TRBV6-5 | NA
CASSQTGGDEKLFF | TGCGCCAGCAGCCAAACAGGGGGGGATGAAAAACTGTTTTTT | TRBJ1-4 | once | TRBV4-1 | TRBD1
CASNRRQGASYEQYF | TGTGCCAGCAACCGTAGACAGGGGGCTTCCTACGAGCAGTACTTC | TRBJ2-7 | NA | TRBV21-1 | NA
CASSARGDRGVNYGYTF | TGTGCCAGCAGCGCCCGAGGGGACAGGGGAGTGAACTATGGCTACACCTTC | TRBJ1-2 | NA | TRBV5-4 | TRBD1
CASSMDTTEAFF | TGCGCCAGCAGCATGGACACCACTGAAGCTTTCTTT | TRBJ1-1 | NA | TRBV5-1 | NA
CASSLMGTSGQYNEQFF | TGTGCCAGCAGCTTAATGGGGACTAGCGGGCAATACAATGAGCAGTTCTTC | TRBJ2-1 | NA | TRBV7-8 | TRBD2
CATSRDQYYGYTF | TGTGCCACCAGCAGAGATCAGTACTATGGCTACACCTTC | TRBJ1-2 | NA | TRBV15 | NA
CASSQATVQETQYF | TGCGCCAGCAGCCAAGCGACAGTGCAAGAGACCCAGTACTTC | TRBJ2-5 | NA | TRBV4-1 | NA
CASSPRGYGYTF | TGTGCCAGCAGCCCCAGGGGATATGGCTACACCTTC | TRBJ1-2 | NA | TRBV5-6 | NA
CASSLVGRHYGYTF | TGTGCCAGCAGCTTAGTTGGCAGGCACTATGGCTACACCTTC | TRBJ1-2 | NA | TRBV11-2 | NA
CASSPGQGDLGYGYTF | TGTGCCAGCAGCCCCGGACAGGGGGACCTTGGCTATGGCTACACCTTC | TRBJ1-2 | NA | TRBV9 | TRBD1
CASTGAYEQYF | TGTGCCAGCACCGGAGCTTACGAGCAGTACTTC | TRBJ2-7 | NA | TRBV6-5 | NA
CASSFSGQFDGYTF | TGTGCCAGCAGCTTCTCGGGACAGTTTGATGGCTACACCTTC | TRBJ1-2 | NA | TRBV11-2 | TRBD1
CASSSGTGGEQYF | TGTGCCAGCAGCTCCGGGACAGGTGGAGAGCAGTACTTC | TRBJ2-7 | once | TRBV5-6 | TRBD1
CASSQEYGGYGYTF | TGCGCCAGCAGCCAAGAGTACGGGGGCTATGGCTACACCTTC | TRBJ1-2 | once | TRBV4-1 | NA
CAWGRGGASYEQYF | TGTGCCTGGGGACGAGGGGGCGCCTCCTACGAGCAGTACTTC | TRBJ2-7 | NA | TRBV30 | TRBD1
CASSPGLAGSLGQFF | TGTGCCAGCAGCCCGGGGCTAGCGGGATCGCTAGGGCAGTTCTTC | TRBJ2-1 | NA | TRBV7-3 | TRBD2
CASSLAGGETQYF | TGTGCCAGCAGCTTAGCGGGAGGAGAGACCCAGTACTTC | TRBJ2-5 | once | TRBV7-3 | TRBD2
CASSDPGTSGGGTDTQYF | TGTGCCAGCAGTGACCCGGGGACTAGCGGGGGGGGCACAGATACGCAGTATTTT | TRBJ2-3 | once | TRBV2 | TRBD2
CASSDSGLNYEQFF | TGTGCCAGCAGCGATTCGGGACTTAATTATGAGCAGTTCTTC | TRBJ2-1 | NA | TRBV7-6 | NA
CASSLNSGAVSYNEQFF | TGTGCCAGCAGCCTGAATAGCGGGGCCGTCTCCTACAATGAGCAGTTCTTC | TRBJ2-1 | NA | TRBV9 | TRBD2
CASSLARQGGETQYF | TGTGCCAGCAGCTTAGCGCGACAGGGTGGTGAGACCCAGTACTTC | TRBJ2-5 | NA | TRBV7-9 | TRBD1
CAWSNNWSSYNSPLHF | TGTGCCTGGTCTAATAACTGGAGCTCCTATAATTCACCCCTCCACTTT | TRBJ1-6 | NA | TRBV30 | NA
CASSLALGQGGSPLHF | TGTGCCAGCAGCTTGGCCCTCGGACAGGGCGGTTCACCCCTCCACTTT | TRBJ1-6 | NA | TRBV5-4 | TRBD1
CASSSGQQWEQYF | TGTGCCAGCAGTTCAGGCCAGCAGTGGGAGCAGTACTTC | TRBJ2-7 | NA | TRBV27 | NA
CASSFGGEAFF | TGTGCCAGCAGCTTTGGGGGGGAAGCTTTCTTT | TRBJ1-1 | NA | TRBV5-4 | NA
CASRHEGGEQYF | TGTGCCAGCAGGCATGAGGGCGGCGAGCAGTACTTC | TRBJ2-7 | NA | TRBV7-2 | NA
CASRLVGLAGDNEQFF | TGTGCCAGCAGATTAGTGGGACTAGCGGGGGACAATGAGCAGTTCTTC | TRBJ2-1 | NA | TRBV7-9 | TRBD2
CASSTYRLAAYEQYF | TGTGCCAGCAGTACCTACCGACTAGCGGCCTACGAGCAGTACTTC | TRBJ2-7 | once | TRBV7-9 | TRBD2
CASSLAGGAHINTEAFF | TGTGCCAGCAGCTTAGCGGGTGGGGCGCATATTAACACTGAAGCTTTCTTT | TRBJ1-1 | NA | TRBV7-9 | NA